The rows below give T cell receptor beta chains drawn from one sample of a study of cytomegalovirus exposure and HLA in healthy donors. TCRdb's table, derived via immunoSEQ multiplex PCR, lists solely in-frame clones and lacks some. Of over 150,000 clones in the sample, around 77% were seen once. Material for sequencing was PBMCs. These receptors all stem from a woman aged 30 to 39 in good health and CMV-seronegative. The CDR3 runs from the conserved cysteine through the conserved F or W. The D gene is left open where the match is weak. Size is omitted from some rows. Given values are once, few, many or a class for expanded clones.

J | V | size | D | DNA | CDR3
TRBJ2-5 | TRBV6-6 | few | NA | TGTGCCAGCGCTCAGGGGGGAGAGACCCAGTACTTC | CASAQGGETQYF
TRBJ1-3 | TRBV27 | NA | NA | TGTGCTAGCAGGGGCGAGAGAAACACCATATATTTT | CASRGERNTIYF
TRBJ2-5 | TRBV19 | NA | TRBD2 | TGTGCCAGTAGTCCTCTCCGTGGACTAGCGGTACAAGAGACCCAGTACTTC | CASSPLRGLAVQETQYF
TRBJ2-7 | TRBV12-1 | once | NA | TGTGCCAGCAGGAACTCCGGGACAGGGATTTCCTACGAGCAGTACTTC | CASRNSGTGISYEQYF
TRBJ2-7 | TRBV6-1 | NA | TRBD2 | TGTGCCAGCAGTTCGCGGGAGGACCGTGCTGAGCAGTACTTC | CASSSREDRAEQYF
TRBJ2-2 | TRBV2 | NA | TRBD2 | TGTGCCAGCATTTTTAGTAGCGGGAGCAACACCGGGGAGCTGTTTTTT | CASIFSSGSNTGELFF
TRBJ1-2 | TRBV6-5 | NA | TRBD1 | TGTGCCAGCAGCCCCACCGGGACAGGGAATGGCTACACCTTC | CASSPTGTGNGYTF
TRBJ1-4 | TRBV19 | NA | NA | TGTGCCAGTAGTAACTCTTTGCATTGGGAAAAACTGTTTTTT | CASSNSLHWEKLFF
TRBJ1-2 | TRBV2 | once | NA | TGTGCCAGCAGTGATCGCCCCGGGTATGGCTACCCCTTC | CASSDRPGYGYPF
TRBJ2-2 | TRBV6-1 | NA | NA | TGTGCCAGCAGTGCCCTCCGGGAGTTGGGAATAGGGGCCGGGGAGCTGTTTTTT | CASSALRELGIGAGELFF
TRBJ2-7 | TRBV28 | NA | NA | TGTGCCAGCGGCCAGATCTCCTACGAGCAGTACTTC | CASGQISYEQYF
TRBJ2-5 | TRBV29-1 | NA | NA | TGCAGCGTTGCTTTCCAAGAGACCCAGTACTTC | CSVAFQETQYF
TRBJ2-7 | TRBV18 | NA | TRBD2 | TGTGCCAGCTCACCTTTTCCCCTAGCGGGAGGGAGCGTTGCTGACGAGCAGTACTTC | CASSPFPLAGGSVADEQYF
TRBJ1-2 | TRBV10-3 | NA | NA | TGTGCCATCAGTGAGTCGAGGGGGAGGGATGGCTACACCTTC | CAISESRGRDGYTF
TRBJ2-2 | TRBV18 | NA | NA | TGTGCCAGCTCACCTTCGACTAGAGCGAACACCGGGGAGCTGTTTTTT | CASSPSTRANTGELFF
TRBJ2-2 | TRBV4-3 | NA | TRBD2 | TGCGCCAGCAGCCAAGTGGGTATAGCGGGAGGGCCACGTACCGGGGAGCTGTTTTTT | CASSQVGIAGGPRTGELFF
TRBJ1-2 | TRBV19 | NA | NA | TGTGCCAGTAGCCGGCAGGGTCTGACGTTCGGCTACACCTTC | CASSRQGLTFGYTF
TRBJ1-1 | TRBV10-3 | few | NA | TGTGCCATCACTGCGGGACGGGGGGACACTGAAGCTTTCTTT | CAITAGRGDTEAFF
TRBJ1-6 | TRBV5-1 | few | NA | TGCGCCAGCAGCTTGGAAAGATACAGGGATAATTCACCCCTCCACTTT | CASSLERYRDNSPLHF
TRBJ2-5 | TRBV15 | NA | NA | NA | CATSILDRGAYEQYF
TRBJ2-7 | TRBV7-2 | NA | TRBD2 | TGTGCCAGCAGCTCTACGGGACTAATTTCCTACGAGCAGTACTTC | CASSSTGLISYEQYF
TRBJ1-2 | TRBV11-2 | once | TRBD1 | TGTGCCAGCAGCTTAGTTCAGGGGGAGGCTGGCTACACCTTC | CASSLVQGEAGYTF
TRBJ2-5 | TRBV4-2 | NA | NA | TGTGCCAGCAGCCAAGCCCGGGGAGAGACCCAGTACTTC | CASSQARGETQYF
TRBJ1-1 | TRBV18 | NA | NA | TGTGCCAGCTCACCACGGCCAGGTAACACTGAAGCTTTCTTT | CASSPRPGNTEAFF
TRBJ2-7 | TRBV27 | NA | TRBD2 | TGTGCCAGCAGTGTGTTAGCGGGAGGTCAGCAGTACTTC | CASSVLAGGQQYF
TRBJ2-6 | TRBV6-5 | NA | NA | TGTGCCAGCAGACCGGAAGGGGCTGGGGCCAACGTCCTGACTTTC | CASRPEGAGANVLTF
TRBJ1-6 | TRBV11-2 | NA | TRBD1 | TGTGCCAGCAGCTCCGGGACAGGGGATTCACCCCTCCACTTT | CASSSGTGDSPLHF
TRBJ2-2 | TRBV29-1 | NA | TRBD2 | TGCAGCGCAGCGGGACCAGTCAACACCGGGGAGCTGTTTTTT | CSAAGPVNTGELFF
TRBJ2-3 | TRBV5-4 | NA | NA | TGTGCCAGCAGCTTGTTACTAGCAGGAGATACGCAGTATTTT | CASSLLLAGDTQYF
TRBJ2-5 | TRBV15 | NA | TRBD2 | TGTGCCACCAGCAGAGGAACTCTAGCGGGAGGGGACAAAGAGACCCAGTACTTC | CATSRGTLAGGDKETQYF
TRBJ2-1 | TRBV19 | few | TRBD2 | TGTGCCAGTAGTCCTCGACTAGCGGGAGGCCCTACCTACAATGAGCAGTTCTTC | CASSPRLAGGPTYNEQFF
TRBJ1-1 | TRBV10-3 | NA | NA | TGTGCCATCAGTTTGGACACGATGAACACTGAAGCTTTTTTT | CAISLDTMNTEAFF
TRBJ1-2 | TRBV9 | once | TRBD1 | TGTGCCAGCAGCGTAGAGGGACAGAGCCCGGCTGGCTACACCTTC | CASSVEGQSPAGYTF
TRBJ1-5 | TRBV28 | NA | NA | TGTGCCAGCAGGAGAGAGGGCCTGTCCCAGCATTTT | CASRREGLSQHF
TRBJ2-7 | TRBV5-1 | NA | NA | TGCGCCAGCAGCTTGAAAGGGACACCCCACGAGCAGTACTTC | CASSLKGTPHEQYF
TRBJ2-7 | TRBV6-1 | NA | NA | TGTGCCAGCAGTGAAGGGGAGGATCCCATCTACGAGCAGTACTTC | CASSEGEDPIYEQYF
TRBJ1-2 | TRBV7-3 | NA | NA | TGTGCCAGCAGCTTAAACCTGGGGAGGGGCTACACCTTC | CASSLNLGRGYTF
TRBJ2-1 | TRBV9 | NA | TRBD2 | TGTGCCAGCAGCGTTAGTCGGACTAGCGGGAATTACAATGAGCAGTTCTTC | CASSVSRTSGNYNEQFF
TRBJ1-1 | TRBV29-1 | NA | NA | TGCAGCGTGGTCCGGGTACCCATGAACACTGAAGCTTTCTTT | CSVVRVPMNTEAFF
TRBJ2-5 | TRBV18 | few | NA | TGTGCCAGCTCACCATTAGCAAAGGGGGAGACCCAGTACTTC | CASSPLAKGETQYF
TRBJ1-3 | TRBV9 | few | NA | TGTGCCAGCAGCGCTGGGGGGGGAGTCTCTGGAAACACCATATATTTT | CASSAGGGVSGNTIYF